What follows describes a single TCR beta chain. An end of the junction does not agree with germline; a read error may underlie this. This entry is derived from a study of regulatory T cells in long-lasting Graves disease. In building TCR beta libraries, iRepertoire HTBI primers were used together with Arm-PCR of CDR3 regions. TCRdb ran MiXCR on the multiplex PCR reads and lists one entry per CDR3 protein. Among about 530,000 distinct CDR3 sequences listed, 16% were seen once. Per germline, CDR1 WNHNN and CDR2 SYGVQD (reference sequence). This CDR3 region has 14 residues. This sample's time point: newly diagnosed GD, antithyroid drugs for less than 3 months. With RNA extracted from PBMCs as input, the TCR library was made. The data were also submitted as part of a second study, on T cells in Graves' hyperthyroidism and ophthalmopathy.

The chain is built from TRBV10-1 and TRBJ1-3; no definite D call. This clonotype was obtained from a woman aged 35 to 59 with Graves disease. The sample here was peripheral blood mononuclear cells (PBMCs), taken at new diagnosis, from a patient treated with antithyroid drugs. CDR3 nucleotide sequence: TGTGCCATCAGTGGAGGGATATCTGGAAACACCATATATTTT. Residues: CAISGGISGNTIYF.